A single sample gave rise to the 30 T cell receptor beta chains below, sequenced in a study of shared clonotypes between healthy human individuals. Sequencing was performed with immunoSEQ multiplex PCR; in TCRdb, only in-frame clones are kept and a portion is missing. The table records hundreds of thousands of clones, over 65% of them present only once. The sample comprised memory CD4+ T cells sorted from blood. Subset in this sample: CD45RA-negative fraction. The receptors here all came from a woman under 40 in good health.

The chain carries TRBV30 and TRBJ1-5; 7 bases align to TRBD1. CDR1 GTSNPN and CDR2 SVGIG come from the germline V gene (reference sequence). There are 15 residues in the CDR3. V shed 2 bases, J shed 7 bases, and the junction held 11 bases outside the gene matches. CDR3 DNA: TGTGCCTGGAGTCAGGGGGAGCGTACCATCCAGCCCCAGCATTTT. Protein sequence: CAWSQGERTIQPQHF.

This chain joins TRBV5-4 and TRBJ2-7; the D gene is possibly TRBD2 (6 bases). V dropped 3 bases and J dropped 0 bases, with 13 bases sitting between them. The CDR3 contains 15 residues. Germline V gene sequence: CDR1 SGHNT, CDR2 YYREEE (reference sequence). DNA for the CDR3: TGTGCCAGCAGCTCCGAGACTAGATCCTCCTACGAGCAGTACTTC. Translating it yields CASSSETRSSYEQYF.

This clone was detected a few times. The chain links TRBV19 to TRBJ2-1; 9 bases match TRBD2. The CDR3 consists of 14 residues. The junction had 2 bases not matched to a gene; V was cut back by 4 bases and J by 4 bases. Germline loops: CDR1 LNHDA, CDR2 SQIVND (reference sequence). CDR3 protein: CASSSGREYNEQFF. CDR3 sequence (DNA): TGTGCCAGTAGTAGCGGGAGGGAGTACAATGAGCAGTTCTTC.

In DNA form, the CDR3 reads TGTGCCAGCAGCACGTCAGCCTATCAGCCCCAGCATTTT. This encodes CASSTSAYQPQHF. This sequence joins TRBV27 and TRBJ1-5; D is unclear. This CDR3 is 13 amino acids long. Germline V gene data show CDR1 as MNHEY and CDR2 as SMNVEV (reference sequence). Deletions cut 6 bases from V and 5 bases from J, with 11 bases between.

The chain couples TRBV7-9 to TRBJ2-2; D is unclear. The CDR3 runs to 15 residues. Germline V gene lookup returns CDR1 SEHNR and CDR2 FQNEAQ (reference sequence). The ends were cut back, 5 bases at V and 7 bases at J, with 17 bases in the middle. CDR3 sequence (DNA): TGTGCCAGCAGCCGCTCCCTCCAGAGGAGCGGGGAGCTGTTTTTT. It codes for CASSRSLQRSGELFF.

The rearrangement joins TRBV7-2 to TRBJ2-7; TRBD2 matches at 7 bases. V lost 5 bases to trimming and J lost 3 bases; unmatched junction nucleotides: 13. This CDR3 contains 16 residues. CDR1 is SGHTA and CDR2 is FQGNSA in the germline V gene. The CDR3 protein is CASSPSGRSHVYEQYF. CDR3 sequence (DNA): TGTGCCAGCAGCCCGTCCGGGAGGAGCCACGTCTACGAGCAGTACTTC.

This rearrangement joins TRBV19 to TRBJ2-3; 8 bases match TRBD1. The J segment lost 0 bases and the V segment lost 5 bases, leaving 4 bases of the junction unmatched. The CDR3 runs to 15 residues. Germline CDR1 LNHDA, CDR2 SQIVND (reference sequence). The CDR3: CASSSGQGSTDTQYF. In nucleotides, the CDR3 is TGTGCCAGTAGTTCCGGACAGGGAAGCACAGATACGCAGTATTTT.

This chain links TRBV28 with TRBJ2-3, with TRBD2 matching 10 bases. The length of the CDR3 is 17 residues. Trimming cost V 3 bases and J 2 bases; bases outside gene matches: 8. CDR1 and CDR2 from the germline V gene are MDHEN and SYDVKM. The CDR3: CASSFSGTSDITDTQYF. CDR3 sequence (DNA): TGTGCCAGCAGTTTTTCCGGGACTAGCGACATCACAGATACGCAGTATTTT. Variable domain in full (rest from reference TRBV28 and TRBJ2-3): DVKVTQSSRYLVKRTGEKVFLECVQDMDHENMFWYRQDPGLGLRLIYFSYDVKMKEKGDIPEGYSVSREKKERFSLILESASTNQTSMYLCASSFSGTSDITDTQYFGPGTRLTVL.

In nucleotides, the CDR3 is TGTGCCAGCAGCTTAGGGGGTGGTGGGTTTGGGGAGCAGTACTTC. As protein: CASSLGGGGFGEQYF. This rearrangement joins TRBV7-8 to TRBJ2-7; D remains ambiguous. Trimming removed 1 base at V and 7 bases at J, with 17 bases between. The CDR3 sequence is 15 residues long. The germline CDR1 and CDR2 sequences are SGHVS and FQNEAQ.

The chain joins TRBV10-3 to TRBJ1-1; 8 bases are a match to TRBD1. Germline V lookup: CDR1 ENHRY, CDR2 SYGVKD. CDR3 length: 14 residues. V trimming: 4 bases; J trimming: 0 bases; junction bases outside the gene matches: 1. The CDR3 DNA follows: TGTGCCATCAGTGGGACAGGGTTGAACACTGAAGCTTTCTTT. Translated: CAISGTGLNTEAFF.

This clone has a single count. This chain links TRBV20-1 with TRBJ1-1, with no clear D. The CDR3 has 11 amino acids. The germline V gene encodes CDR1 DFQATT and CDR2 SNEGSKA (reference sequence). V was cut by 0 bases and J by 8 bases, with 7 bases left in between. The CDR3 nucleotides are TGCAGTGCTAGAGATCCCAACGAAGCTTTCTTT. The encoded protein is CSARDPNEAFF.

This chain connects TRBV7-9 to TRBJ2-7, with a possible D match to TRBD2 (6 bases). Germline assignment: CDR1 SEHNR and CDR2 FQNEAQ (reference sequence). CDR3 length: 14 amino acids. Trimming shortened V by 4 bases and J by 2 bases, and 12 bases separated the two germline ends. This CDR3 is CASSSGTYTYEQYF. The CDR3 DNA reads TGTGCCAGCAGCTCGGGGACTTACACCTACGAGCAGTACTTC.

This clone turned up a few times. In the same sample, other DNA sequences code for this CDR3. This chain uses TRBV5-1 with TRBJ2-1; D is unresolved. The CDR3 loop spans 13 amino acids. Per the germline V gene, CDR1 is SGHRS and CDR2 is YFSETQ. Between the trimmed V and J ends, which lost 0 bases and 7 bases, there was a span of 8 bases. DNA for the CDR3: TGCGCCAGCAGCTTGGGGCAGTATAATGAGCAGTTCTTC. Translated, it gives CASSLGQYNEQFF.

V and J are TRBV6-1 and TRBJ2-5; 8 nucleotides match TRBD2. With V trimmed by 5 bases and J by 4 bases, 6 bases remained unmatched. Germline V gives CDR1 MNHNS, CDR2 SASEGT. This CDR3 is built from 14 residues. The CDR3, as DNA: TGTGCCAGCAGTAAGGCGGGAGGCCGAGAGACCCAGTACTTC. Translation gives CASSKAGGRETQYF.

The CDR3 spells CASSYDQHSNQPQHF. DNA of the CDR3: TGTGCCAGCAGCTATGATCAGCATAGCAATCAGCCCCAGCATTTT. The rearrangement uses TRBV6-4 and TRBJ1-5; D remains ambiguous. V was trimmed by 6 bases and J by 0 bases, leaving 12 bases between them. The CDR3 is 15 residues long. The germline V gene has CDR1 MRHNA and CDR2 SNTAGT.

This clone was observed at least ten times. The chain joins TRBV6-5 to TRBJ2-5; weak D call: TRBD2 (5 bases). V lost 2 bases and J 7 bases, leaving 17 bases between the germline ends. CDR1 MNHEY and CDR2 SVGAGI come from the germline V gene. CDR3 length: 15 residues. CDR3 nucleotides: TGTGCCAGCAGTTACACGGACCCGAGGGTAGGGACCCAGTACTTC. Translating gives CASSYTDPRVGTQYF.

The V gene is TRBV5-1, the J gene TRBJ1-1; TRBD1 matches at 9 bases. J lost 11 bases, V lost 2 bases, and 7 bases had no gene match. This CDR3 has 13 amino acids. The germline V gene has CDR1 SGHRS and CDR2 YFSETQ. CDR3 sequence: CASSFTGGETAFF. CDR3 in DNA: TGCGCCAGCAGCTTTACAGGGGGCGAAACGGCTTTCTTT.

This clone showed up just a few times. The CDR3 here is CASSSGGSQETQYF. For the CDR3, the DNA is TGTGCCAGCAGTTCGGGGGGCAGCCAAGAGACCCAGTACTTC. This chain connects TRBV6-6 to TRBJ2-5; TRBD2 is a possible D gene (7 bases). CDR1 and CDR2 from the germline V gene are MNHNY and SVGAGI (reference sequence). This CDR3 comprises 14 residues. Trimming cost V 4 bases and J 1 base, with 10 bases left between them.

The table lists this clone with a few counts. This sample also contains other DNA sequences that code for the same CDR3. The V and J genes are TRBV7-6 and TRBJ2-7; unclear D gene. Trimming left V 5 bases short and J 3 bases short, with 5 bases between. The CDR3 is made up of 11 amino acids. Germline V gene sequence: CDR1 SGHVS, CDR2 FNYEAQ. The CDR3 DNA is TGTGCCAGCAGCCGAGGCTACGAGCAGTACTTC. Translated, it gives CASSRGYEQYF.

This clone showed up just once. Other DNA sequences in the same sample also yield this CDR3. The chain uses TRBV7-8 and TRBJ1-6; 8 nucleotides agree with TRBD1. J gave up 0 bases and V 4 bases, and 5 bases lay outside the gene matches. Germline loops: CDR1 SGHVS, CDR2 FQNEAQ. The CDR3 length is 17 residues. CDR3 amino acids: CASSSGQGGSYNSPLHF. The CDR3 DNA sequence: TGTGCCAGCAGCTCCGGACAGGGTGGCTCCTATAATTCACCCCTCCACTTT.

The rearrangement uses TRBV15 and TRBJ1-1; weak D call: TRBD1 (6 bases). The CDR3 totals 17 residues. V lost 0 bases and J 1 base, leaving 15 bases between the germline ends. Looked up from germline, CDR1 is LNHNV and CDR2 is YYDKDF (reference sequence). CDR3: CATSRDGGGRANTEAFF. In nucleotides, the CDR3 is TGTGCCACCAGCAGAGATGGGGGGGGCAGGGCGAACACTGAAGCTTTCTTT.

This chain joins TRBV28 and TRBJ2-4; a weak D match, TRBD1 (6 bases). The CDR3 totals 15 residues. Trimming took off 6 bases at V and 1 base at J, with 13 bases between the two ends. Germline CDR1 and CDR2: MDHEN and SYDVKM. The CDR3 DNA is TGTGCCAGCAGCACAGGGTATGGGGCCAAAAACATTCAGTACTTC. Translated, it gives CASSTGYGAKNIQYF.

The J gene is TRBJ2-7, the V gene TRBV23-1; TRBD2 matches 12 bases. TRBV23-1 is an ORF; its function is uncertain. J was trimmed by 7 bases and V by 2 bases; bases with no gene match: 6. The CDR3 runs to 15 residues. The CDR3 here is CASSQETSGRGEQYF. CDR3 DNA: TGCGCCAGCAGTCAAGAGACTAGCGGGAGAGGTGAGCAGTACTTC.

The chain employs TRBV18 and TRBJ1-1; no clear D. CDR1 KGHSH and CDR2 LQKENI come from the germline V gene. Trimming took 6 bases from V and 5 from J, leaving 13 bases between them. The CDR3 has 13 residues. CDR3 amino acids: CASSEGVETEAFF. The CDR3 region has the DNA TGTGCCAGCTCTGAAGGAGTAGAGACTGAAGCTTTCTTT.

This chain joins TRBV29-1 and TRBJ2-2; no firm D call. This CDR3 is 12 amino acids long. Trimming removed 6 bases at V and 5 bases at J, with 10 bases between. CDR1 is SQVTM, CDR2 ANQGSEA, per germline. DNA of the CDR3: TGCAGCGTCAGGCTGCTTACCGGGGAGCTGTTTTTT. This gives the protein CSVRLLTGELFF.

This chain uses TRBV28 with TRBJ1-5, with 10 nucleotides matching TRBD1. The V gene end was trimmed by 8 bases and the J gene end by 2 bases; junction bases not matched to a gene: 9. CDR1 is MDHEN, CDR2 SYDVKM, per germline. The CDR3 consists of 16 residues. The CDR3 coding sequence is TGTGCCAGCTACGGACCCGGGACAGGGGGCAATCAGCCCCAGCATTTT. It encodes CASYGPGTGGNQPQHF.

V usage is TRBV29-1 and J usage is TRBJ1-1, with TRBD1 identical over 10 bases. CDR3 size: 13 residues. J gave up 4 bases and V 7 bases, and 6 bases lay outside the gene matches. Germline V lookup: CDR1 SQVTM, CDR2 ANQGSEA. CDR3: CSGRTGGVTEAFF. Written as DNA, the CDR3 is TGCAGCGGAAGGACAGGGGGAGTCACTGAAGCTTTCTTT.

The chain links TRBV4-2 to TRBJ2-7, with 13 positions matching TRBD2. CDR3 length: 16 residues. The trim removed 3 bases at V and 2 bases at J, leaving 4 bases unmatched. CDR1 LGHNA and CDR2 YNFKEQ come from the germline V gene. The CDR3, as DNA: TGTGCCAGCAGCCAGGGACTAGCGGGATTCCCCTACGAGCAGTACTTC. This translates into CASSQGLAGFPYEQYF.

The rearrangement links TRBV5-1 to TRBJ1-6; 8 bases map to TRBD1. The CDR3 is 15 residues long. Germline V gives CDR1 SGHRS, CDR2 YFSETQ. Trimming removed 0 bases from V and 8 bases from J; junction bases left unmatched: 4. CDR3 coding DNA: TGCGCCAGCAGCTTGGCGGGACAGGCTTATTCACCCCTCCACTTT. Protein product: CASSLAGQAYSPLHF.

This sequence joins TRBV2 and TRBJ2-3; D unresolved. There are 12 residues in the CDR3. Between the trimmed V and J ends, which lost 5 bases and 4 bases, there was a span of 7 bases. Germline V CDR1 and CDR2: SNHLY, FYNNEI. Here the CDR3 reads CASSTRADTQYF. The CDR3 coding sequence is TGTGCCAGCAGTACACGGGCAGATACGCAGTATTTT.